This T cell receptor (beta chain) was documented in a study of T cell repertoires in cytomegalovirus infection. In the case of this clonotype: Its antigen is unknown.

Trimming removed 6 bases from V and 4 bases from J, with 16 bases in between. This CDR3 has 14 residues. CDR1 and CDR2 from the germline V gene are ENHRY and SYGVKD. Broader study findings: Across the ex vivo response, the dominant clonotypes were HLA-C-restricted CMV-specific TCR beta clonotypes.

TCRdb re-analysed the reads in MiXCR, keeping a single row per CDR3 protein. The sample contains about 490,000 distinct CDR3 sequences, 10% to 12% of which appear only once. The TCR was taken from a human donor in good health (CMV status not recorded). Some clones in this sample may be carry-over from other donors' samples. V is TRBV10-3 and J is TRBJ2-7; D is possibly TRBD2 (5 bases). The specimen was PBMCs. The CDR3 DNA reads TGTGCCATCAGCTCGACCCACGGAGGATACGAGCAGTACTTC. It is translated as CAISSTHGGYEQYF.